The 25 T cell receptor beta chains below come from one sample, sequenced in a study of beta chain features in type 1 diabetes (dated by TCRdb to the late 2010s). Summary of the overall study and its limitations: A moderate but significant shortening of TCRB CDR3 length was observed in type 1 diabetes patients in all four CD4+ subsets.

Receptors were amplified or captured by the immunoSEQ multiplex PCR assay. All of the isolated RNA was reverse transcribed with the High Capacity cDNA Reverse Transcription Kit, so expressed TCRB transcripts were sequenced. TCRdb stores this immuneACCESS table with in-frame sequences only. Part of the clones is absent; in the studies checked, under half of the shortfall reflects unresolved V genes, and no reason is known for the rest. Here the sample has some 140,000 clones; around 9% occur a single time. The top ten clonotypes cover 0.75% of the sample. These receptors have no identified antigens. Input material: central memory CD4+ T cells from blood. The receptors were gathered from a man aged 25-45 years with type 1 diabetes.

This clone was seen only a few times. The gene calls are TRBV2 and TRBJ2-7; 9 bases fit TRBD1. Trimming cost V 5 bases and J 3 bases; bases outside gene matches: 5. Germline lookup yields CDR1 SNHLY and CDR2 FYNNEI. The CDR3 is 14 residues long. The CDR3 DNA is TGTGCCAGCAGTCGACAGGGGGGGCTCTACGAGCAGTACTTC. The encoded protein is CASSRQGGLYEQYF.

V and J are TRBV10-3 and TRBJ1-1; maybe TRBD1 (6 bases). Per germline, CDR1 ENHRY and CDR2 SYGVKD. Trimming stripped 7 bases from V and 5 bases from J, with 14 bases between. The CDR3 extends over 13 amino acids. The CDR3 bases are TGTGCCATCACGGGGACATTAGGGACTGAAGCTTTCTTT. As protein: CAITGTLGTEAFF.

This clone was seen only a few times. V usage is TRBV4-3 and J usage is TRBJ1-1; 12 positions agree with TRBD1. The length of the CDR3 is 16 residues. The trim removed 0 bases at V and 7 bases at J, leaving 6 bases unmatched. The V gene's germline CDR1 is LGHNA and CDR2 YSLEER. CDR3 amino acids: CASSQDLGQGADEAFF. CDR3 in DNA: TGCGCCAGCAGCCAAGATCTGGGACAGGGGGCGGATGAAGCTTTCTTT.

At least ten counts were recorded for this clone. The V gene is TRBV30, the J gene TRBJ2-5; 9 bases line up with TRBD2. The ends lost 0 bases at V and 4 bases at J; junction bases unmatched: 9. The V gene's germline CDR1 is GTSNPN and CDR2 SVGIG (reference sequence). The CDR3 extends over 16 amino acids. CDR3 DNA: TGTGCCTGGAGTGTAGGGCTAGCGGGGAGCGGAGAGACCCAGTACTTC. It specifies CAWSVGLAGSGETQYF. The full variable domain, completed using reference TRBV30 and TRBJ2-5, is SQTIHQWPATLVQPVGSPLSLECTVEGTSNPNLYWYRQAAGRGLQLLFYSVGIGQISSEVPQNLSASRPQDRQFILSSKKLLLSDSGFYLCAWSVGLAGSGETQYFGPGTRLLVL.

In its sample, this clone was seen a few times. The chain is built from TRBV11-1 and TRBJ2-3; tentatively, D is TRBD2 (5 bases). The CDR3 spans 14 residues. V was cut by 5 bases and J by 6 bases, with 15 bases left in between. The germline gives CDR1 SGHAT, CDR2 FQDESV (reference sequence). CDR3 amino acids: CASSPRLGVDTQYF. For the CDR3, the DNA is TGTGCCAGCAGCCCACGACTCGGGGTTGATACGCAGTATTTT.

This clone was seen only a few times. The chain recombines TRBV5-1 with TRBJ1-4, with 7 nucleotides matching TRBD1. The CDR3 is 14 amino acids. V was pared by 2 bases and J by 6 bases, with 4 bases of the junction left unmatched. Germline CDR1 and CDR2: SGHRS and YFSETQ. The CDR3 loop reads CASSFTGEYEKLFF. The CDR3 coding sequence is TGCGCCAGCAGCTTCACAGGGGAGTATGAAAAACTGTTTTTT.

In its sample, this clone was seen a few times. The J gene is TRBJ2-7, the V gene TRBV11-2; D remains unclear. The CDR3 runs to 16 residues. Trimming took off 5 bases at V and 1 base at J, with 18 bases between the two ends. Germline values: CDR1 SGHAT, CDR2 FQNNGV. This CDR3 reads CASSPGSRYVSYEQYF. CDR3 DNA: TGTGCCAGCAGCCCCGGTTCGAGGTATGTGTCCTACGAGCAGTACTTC.

This clone appeared a few times. The chain uses TRBV29-1 and TRBJ1-2, with a weak D call TRBD1 (6 bases). The CDR3 covers 11 residues. Trimming removed 7 bases from V and 7 bases from J, with 13 bases in between. The germline V gene encodes CDR1 SQVTM and CDR2 ANQGSEA. The CDR3 nucleotides are TGCAGCGGTCAGGGGAGACTTGGCTACACCTTC. Translation: CSGQGRLGYTF.

The chain is built from TRBV7-3 and TRBJ1-1; no firm D call. The CDR3 contains 13 residues. Trimming stripped 5 bases from V and 0 bases from J, with 7 bases between. CDR1 and CDR2 from the germline V gene are SGHTA and FQGTGA. CDR3 sequence reads: CASSPLVNTEAFF. CDR3 DNA sequence: TGTGCCAGCAGCCCGTTAGTGAACACTGAAGCTTTCTTT.

This clone was seen a handful of times. The V and J genes are TRBV9 and TRBJ2-3; D is possibly TRBD1 (6 bases). From germline, CDR1 is SGDLS and CDR2 YYNGEE. V was clipped by 3 bases and J by 6 bases, with 8 bases between them. The CDR3 contains 12 residues. For the CDR3, the DNA is TGTGCCAGCAGCGCCGGACAGGATACGCAGTATTTT. Protein: CASSAGQDTQYF. Variable domain in full (rest from reference TRBV9 and TRBJ2-3): DSGVTQTPKHLITATGQRVTLRCSPRSGDLSVYWYQQSLDQGLQFLIQYYNGEERAKGNILERFSAQQFPDLHSELNLSSLELGDSALYFCASSAGQDTQYFGPGTRLTVL.

V gene TRBV6-5 combines with J gene TRBJ2-5; 10 bases are a match to TRBD2. The CDR3 covers 14 residues. Germline CDR1 and CDR2: MNHEY and SVGAGI. The V segment lost 7 bases and the J segment 7 bases; nucleotides outside the gene matches: 9. CDR3 bases: TGTGCCAGCACCAAAGCGGGGGGGCCAGGGACCCAGTACTTC. Amino acids: CASTKAGGPGTQYF.

The chain combines TRBV28 with TRBJ2-7; 10 bases agree with TRBD2. CDR3 length: 13 residues. Per germline, CDR1 MDHEN and CDR2 SYDVKM. V lost 6 bases to trimming and J lost 4 bases; unmatched junction nucleotides: 3. The CDR3 DNA is TGTGCCAGCAGACTAGCGGGGCAATACGAGCAGTACTTC. The encoded protein is CASRLAGQYEQYF.

The chain uses TRBV6-1 and TRBJ2-1; 7 nucleotides match TRBD1. The CDR3 runs to 17 residues. Trimming cost V 4 bases and J 2 bases; bases outside gene matches: 11. Germline assignment: CDR1 MNHNS and CDR2 SASEGT. The CDR3 loop is CASSGWGQSTPYNEQFF. Written as DNA, the CDR3 is TGTGCCAGCAGTGGGTGGGGACAGAGTACCCCCTACAATGAGCAGTTCTTC.

This clone was seen repeatedly, ten times or more. V and J are TRBV27 and TRBJ1-2; TRBD1 might be the D (6 bases). The V and J ends lost 5 bases and 9 bases respectively, with 19 bases between them. The length of the CDR3 is 14 residues. From germline, CDR1 is MNHEY and CDR2 SMNVEV (reference sequence). CDR3 DNA: TGTGCCAGCAGTCGGACAGTCTCAGAACTAAGCTACACCTTC. Its translation: CASSRTVSELSYTF.

V and J are TRBV7-3 and TRBJ2-5; D call uncertain. The CDR3 covers 12 residues. V gave up 4 bases and J gave up 0 bases, with 3 bases separating them. CDR1 and CDR2 from the germline V gene are SGHTA and FQGTGA. The CDR3 sequence is CASSYNQETQYF. The CDR3 DNA sequence: TGTGCCAGCAGCTATAACCAAGAGACCCAGTACTTC.

This clone was seen a handful of times. V usage is TRBV5-1 and J usage is TRBJ1-4, with 7 bases lining up with TRBD1. There are 15 residues in the CDR3. The trim removed 4 bases at V and 3 bases at J, leaving 6 bases unmatched. Germline CDR1 reads SGHRS; CDR2 reads YFSETQ. For the CDR3, the DNA is TGCGCCAGCAGCGCCACCGGGACAGCTAATGAAAAACTGTTTTTT. Amino acids: CASSATGTANEKLFF.

This clone turned up a few times. This chain joins TRBV30 and TRBJ2-1; D gene uncertain. The CDR3 is 11 amino acids. Germline-derived CDR1 and CDR2 are GTSNPN and SVGIG (reference sequence). Trimming cost V 1 base and J 9 bases, with 7 bases left between them. This CDR3 is CAWSEVAEQFF. CDR3 sequence (DNA): TGTGCCTGGAGTGAAGTAGCTGAGCAGTTCTTC.

A few counts support this clone. V usage is TRBV11-2 and J usage is TRBJ2-5; D is possibly TRBD2 (5 bases). V lost 6 bases to trimming and J lost 2 bases, with 10 bases between them. This CDR3 has 13 amino acids. Germline V gene lookup returns CDR1 SGHAT and CDR2 FQNNGV. This chain's CDR3 is CASSRERQETQYF. As DNA, the CDR3 is TGTGCCAGCAGTAGGGAGCGACAAGAGACCCAGTACTTC.

This chain links TRBV29-1 with TRBJ1-2, with 8 nucleotides matching TRBD1. The CDR3 contains 14 residues. With V trimmed by 7 bases and J by 3 bases, 10 bases remained unmatched. Germline CDR1 SQVTM, CDR2 ANQGSEA. The CDR3 sequence is CSGLDRDSDYGYTF. The CDR3 DNA follows: TGCAGCGGGCTGGACAGGGATTCAGACTATGGCTACACCTTC.

The gene calls are TRBV18 and TRBJ2-1; the D gene is possibly TRBD2 (5 bases). The CDR3 is 15 amino acids. The germline V gene encodes CDR1 KGHSH and CDR2 LQKENI. The ends were cut back, 2 bases at V and 4 bases at J, with 12 bases in the middle. CDR3 sequence: CASSPGLDSYNEQFF. DNA of the CDR3: TGTGCCAGCTCACCAGGGTTGGACTCATACAATGAGCAGTTCTTC.

This chain joins TRBV28 and TRBJ1-6; possibly TRBD1 for D (6 bases). V lost 6 bases and J lost 1, with 16 bases in between. The CDR3 is made up of 17 amino acids. Looked up from germline, CDR1 is MDHEN and CDR2 is SYDVKM. In DNA, the CDR3 is TGTGCCAGCAGGCATGGGGGGGCTCGGTCCTATAATTCACCCCTCCACTTT. This translates into CASRHGGARSYNSPLHF.

This clone appeared a few times. The CDR3 loop is CASSLGGSNQPQHF. The CDR3 DNA follows: TGTGCCAGCAGTCTAGGGGGTAGCAATCAGCCCCAGCATTTT. The chain employs TRBV2 and TRBJ1-5, with D possibly TRBD1 on 6 matching bases. With 5 bases removed from V and 0 bases from J, the gap between germline ends came to 8 bases. Germline CDR1 is SNHLY and CDR2 is FYNNEI. The CDR3 extends over 14 amino acids.

The chain uses TRBV4-3 and TRBJ2-5; perhaps TRBD1 as D (6 bases). Germline V gene sequence: CDR1 LGHNA, CDR2 YSLEER. The CDR3 consists of 17 residues. Trimming removed 0 bases at V and 9 bases at J, with 23 bases between. CDR3 loop: CASSQDLQGPVGKAQYF. The CDR3 region has the DNA TGCGCCAGCAGCCAAGATCTTCAGGGGCCGGTGGGGAAGGCCCAGTACTTC.

This chain connects TRBV28 to TRBJ1-2; no definite D call. Germline loops: CDR1 MDHEN, CDR2 SYDVKM. The CDR3 consists of 12 residues. Trimming cost V 7 bases and J 2 bases, with 8 bases left between them. CDR3 nucleotides: TGTGCCAGCACCTCCGGGAACTATGGCTACACCTTC. Its translation: CASTSGNYGYTF.

V is TRBV5-1 and J is TRBJ2-7; 8 bases are a match to TRBD1. Germline values: CDR1 SGHRS, CDR2 YFSETQ. The CDR3 runs 14 residues. The J segment lost 3 bases and the V segment lost 4 bases, leaving 6 bases of the junction unmatched. CDR3 in amino acids: CASSAGTGHYEQYF. The CDR3 nucleotides read TGCGCCAGCAGCGCCGGGACAGGTCACTACGAGCAGTACTTC.